What follows are 14 T cell receptor beta chains derived from one specimen sequenced in a study of T cell changes during pregnancy in multiple sclerosis. Some clones are missing from TCRdb's copy, which holds only in-frame ones; the method was immunoSEQ multiplex PCR. The sample consists of over 55,000 clones, around 89% of them appearing once. This specimen was peripheral blood, taken in the first trimester of pregnancy. All receptors come from a female donor with multiple sclerosis, enrolled in a pregnancy study.

This clone was detected only once. The chain recombines TRBV7-9 with TRBJ1-5; 10 bases are shared with TRBD1. CDR1 is SEHNR, CDR2 FQNEAQ, per germline (reference sequence). The V and J ends lost 5 bases and 6 bases, in that order; junction bases with no gene match: 7. The CDR3 consists of 15 residues. This chain's CDR3 is CASSPSGQGGQPQHF. DNA for the CDR3: TGTGCCAGCAGCCCCAGTGGACAGGGGGGTCAGCCCCAGCATTTT.

The chain recombines TRBV11-3 with TRBJ2-3; TRBD2 matches at 7 bases. This CDR3 region has 14 residues. J was trimmed by 1 base and V by 3 bases; bases with no gene match: 1. Germline lookup yields CDR1 SGHNT and CDR2 YENEEA. CDR3 bases: TGTGCCAGCAGCTTGGGGGGGGGCACAGATACGCAGTATTTT. Amino acid sequence: CASSLGGGTDTQYF. Supplemented by reference TRBV11-3 and TRBJ2-3, the full variable domain reads EAGVVQSPRYKIIEKKQPVAFWCNPISGHNTLYWYLQNLGQGPELLIRYENEEAVDDSQLPKDRFSAERLKGVDSTLKIQPAELGDSAVYLCASSLGGGTDTQYFGPGTRLTVL.

This chain links TRBV30 with TRBJ1-1; 8 positions agree with TRBD1. V lost 1 base and J lost 0; bases outside the gene matches: 4. CDR1 is GTSNPN and CDR2 is SVGIG in the germline V gene (reference sequence). CDR3 length: 15 amino acids. The DNA of the CDR3 is TGTGCCTGGAGTGCGACAGGGGCCCTGAACACTGAAGCTTTCTTT. Translating it yields CAWSATGALNTEAFF.

The V and J genes are TRBV5-4 and TRBJ2-3; 8 bases fit TRBD2. The CDR3 extends over 18 amino acids. Per germline, CDR1 SGHNT and CDR2 YYREEE (reference sequence). V dropped 6 bases and J dropped 5; count of bases not matched to a gene: 20. The CDR3 DNA reads TGTGCCAGCAAAAGATTACCCCGGGGGGGCGGGAGAAAAGATACGCAGTATTTT. Translated, it gives CASKRLPRGGGRKDTQYF.

Written as DNA, the CDR3 is TGTGCCAGCAGCCCCGTCGGGACTACTGAGACCCAGTACTTC. Translation gives CASSPVGTTETQYF. This chain connects TRBV11-2 to TRBJ2-5, with 7 bases that match TRBD2. CDR1 is SGHAT and CDR2 is FQNNGV in the germline V gene. The CDR3 is 14 residues long. Germline trimming cut 5 bases from V and 5 bases from J; bases unmatched to any gene: 8. The full variable domain, in which reference TRBV11-2 and TRBJ2-5 provide the parts outside the CDR3, is EAGVAQSPRYKIIEKRQSVAFWCNPISGHATLYWYQQILGQGPKLLIQFQNNGVVDDSQLPKDRFSAERLKGVDSTLKIQPAKLEDSAVYLCASSPVGTTETQYFGPGTRLLVL.

The chain couples TRBV7-9 to TRBJ2-1, with unresolved D. V was shortened by 2 bases and J by 7 bases, with 12 bases between the two germline ends. Germline V gives CDR1 SEHNR, CDR2 FQNEAQ (reference sequence). This CDR3 is built from 14 residues. The CDR3 region has the DNA TGTGCCAGCAGCTTAACCTACCCCGCTAATGAGCAGTTCTTC. Translating gives CASSLTYPANEQFF.

The CDR3 DNA sequence: TGTGCCAGCTCACCACGGGGGGAGGATGGCTACACCTTC. It translates to CASSPRGEDGYTF. The chain joins TRBV18 to TRBJ1-2; D may be TRBD1 (5 bases). The CDR3 consists of 13 residues. V was shortened by 1 base and J by 6 bases, with 9 bases between the two germline ends. Germline V gene data show CDR1 as KGHSH and CDR2 as LQKENI.

The rearrangement links TRBV4-2 to TRBJ2-1, with a tentative D call TRBD2 (5 bases). The germline V and J ends were trimmed by 1 base and 4 bases, with 11 bases remaining between them. CDR1 and CDR2 (germline): LGHNA, YNFKEQ. The CDR3 spans 15 residues. DNA for the CDR3: TGTGCCAGCAGCCAAGTGGGAGCCCAGTACAATGAGCAGTTCTTC. It yields the protein CASSQVGAQYNEQFF.

The chain employs TRBV5-4 and TRBJ2-1, with D hard to call. V was pared by 0 bases and J by 0 bases, with 10 bases between. In germline, CDR1 is SGHNT, CDR2 YYREEE (reference sequence). The CDR3 runs 16 residues. CDR3: CASSLGRHSSYNEQFF. For the CDR3, the DNA is TGTGCCAGCAGCTTGGGTCGACATTCCTCCTACAATGAGCAGTTCTTC.

The chain is built from TRBV6-5 and TRBJ1-2, with a tentative D call TRBD1 (6 bases). This CDR3 is 15 amino acids long. The V end was cut by 6 bases, the J end by 3 bases, with 17 bases between. CDR1 is MNHEY, CDR2 SVGAGI, per germline. CDR3 region: CASRPTGMSYYGYTF. The CDR3 nucleotides read TGTGCCAGCAGACCAACAGGGATGAGTTACTATGGCTACACCTTC.

DNA of the CDR3: TGTGCCAGCAGCCCAGCGGGAGCGCTGTCCTACGAGCAGTACTTC. This translates into CASSPAGALSYEQYF. The chain carries TRBV2 and TRBJ2-7; 8 bases fit TRBD2. Germline V gives CDR1 SNHLY, CDR2 FYNNEI. CDR3 length: 15 amino acids. V lost 6 bases to trimming and J lost 1 base; unmatched junction nucleotides: 8.

The rearrangement uses TRBV5-6 and TRBJ1-3; perhaps TRBD1 as D (6 bases). CDR1 and CDR2 from the germline V gene are SGHDT and YYEEEE. The CDR3 totals 15 residues. Trimming cost V 1 base and J 4 bases, with 12 bases left between them. The CDR3 reads CASSLTGGQGNTIYF. DNA for the CDR3: TGTGCCAGCAGCTTGACCGGGGGGCAAGGAAACACCATATATTTT. Variable domain in full (rest from reference TRBV5-6 and TRBJ1-3): DAGVTQSPTHLIKTRGQQVTLRCSPKSGHDTVSWYQQALGQGPQFIFQYYEEEERQRGNFPDRFSGHQFPNYSSELNVNALLLGDSALYLCASSLTGGQGNTIYFGEGSWLTVV.

Comment on this clone: Other DNA sequences in the same sample also yield this CDR3. This rearrangement joins TRBV7-9 to TRBJ2-7; 9 bases line up with TRBD1. The CDR3 is made up of 14 amino acids. Germline-derived CDR1 and CDR2 are SEHNR and FQNEAQ (reference sequence). The V segment lost 5 bases and the J segment 1 base; nucleotides outside the gene matches: 3. CDR3 nucleotide sequence: TGTGCCAGCAGCCCCGACAGGGGGTCCTACGAGCAGTACTTC. It encodes CASSPDRGSYEQYF.

The CDR3, as DNA: TGTGCCAGCAGCTTAGTTACAGGGGGCGGCGTCCGTGGAAACACCATATATTTT. As protein: CASSLVTGGGVRGNTIYF. J is TRBJ1-3 and V is TRBV11-2; the match to TRBD1 covers 9 bases. The CDR3 runs to 18 residues. CDR1 SGHAT and CDR2 FQNNGV come from the germline V gene. V trimming: 1 base; J trimming: 3 bases; junction bases outside the gene matches: 10.